These T cell receptor beta chains were read from a single sample in a study of T-cell reconstitution after alpha-beta-depleted transplantation in children. TCRdb fed the PCR reads into MiXCR, producing one record per CDR3 protein. Among fewer than 550,000 distinct CDR3 sequences listed, under 13% were seen once. Sequencing was performed on PBMCs from the stem cell graft donor, taken from the stem cell graft. Receptors were obtained from a human donor who donated a stem cell graft to a child with acute myeloid leukemia. Both conserved end residues are part of each CDR3. D genes are given only for firm matches. Size tells how often a clone was seen (once, few, many) or the class of an expanded clone, and some rows leave it out.

abundance	v_gene	d_gene	j_gene	CDR3aa	CDR3nt
many	TRBV18	.	TRBJ2-3	CASSPSRSTDTQYF	TGTGCCAGCTCACCCTCCCGTAGCACAGATACGCAGTATTTT
.	TRBV24-1	.	TRBJ2-3	CATSYLQDTQYF	TGTGCCACCAGTTATTTGCAAGATACGCAGTATTTT
few	TRBV4-3	TRBD2	TRBJ2-7	CASSQELDRLAGYEQYF	TGCGCCAGCAGCCAAGAGCTGGACCGACTAGCGGGTTACGAGCAGTACTTC
.	TRBV5-1	TRBD2	TRBJ2-5	CASSLGSTSGEKETQYF	TGCGCCAGCAGCTTGGGATCAACTAGCGGTGAAAAGGAGACCCAGTACTTC
many	TRBV21-1	.	TRBJ2-4	CASSKGSKMSQGGPEAKNIQYF	TGTGCCAGCAGCAAAGGGAGTAAGATGAGTCAGGGGGGCCCCGAAGCCAAAAACATTCAGTACTTC
many	TRBV20-1	TRBD2	TRBJ2-2	CSAGLAGNTGELFF	TGCAGTGCTGGACTAGCGGGGAACACCGGGGAGCTGTTTTTT
.	TRBV20-1	TRBD2	TRBJ2-1	CSARSTSGGAYEQFF	TGCAGTGCTAGAAGTACTAGCGGGGGGGCCTATGAGCAGTTCTTC
few	TRBV4-3	.	TRBJ2-7	CASSQEGLSYEQYF	TGCGCCAGCAGCCAAGAAGGCCTCTCCTACGAGCAGTACTTC
few	TRBV20-1	TRBD1	TRBJ2-7	CSAERTGQDEQYF	TGCAGTGCCGAGAGGACAGGCCAAGACGAGCAGTACTTC
few	TRBV27	.	TRBJ1-6	CASSFSGTGASPLHF	TGTGCCAGCAGTTTCTCCGGGACTGGTGCTTCACCCCTCCACTTT
few	TRBV12-3/TRBV12-4	.	TRBJ2-5	CASSTFTYQETQYF	TGTGCCAGCAGTACCTTTACGTACCAAGAGACCCAGTACTTC
.	TRBV9	TRBD1	TRBJ2-3	CASSVDPRGRSDTQYF	TGTGCCAGCAGCGTAGACCCCAGGGGGCGATCAGATACGCAGTATTTT
few	TRBV6-5	TRBD2	TRBJ2-3	CASSSLAGVSTDTQYF	TGTGCCAGCAGTTCATTAGCGGGGGTTAGCACAGATACGCAGTATTTT
many	TRBV20-1	TRBD2	TRBJ2-3	CSARVRREGLDTQYF	TGCAGTGCTAGAGTAAGGCGGGAGGGCCTAGATACGCAGTATTTT
.	TRBV29-1	TRBD1	TRBJ2-1	CSVVGGQVQFF	TGCAGCGTTGTAGGAGGACAGGTGCAGTTCTTC
few	TRBV7-2	.	TRBJ2-5	CASSSGLRETQYF	TGTGCCAGCAGTTCAGGACTTCGGGAGACCCAGTACTTC
few	TRBV7-2	.	TRBJ2-7	CASSLPTPTYEQYF	TGTGCCAGCAGCTTGCCAACCCCAACCTACGAGCAGTACTTC
.	TRBV5-6	.	TRBJ2-4	CASSLTGRLAKNIQYF	TGTGCCAGCAGCCTGACCGGACGACTAGCCAAAAACATTCAGTACTTC
few	TRBV30	.	TRBJ2-4	CAWSRPRAKNIQYF	TGTGCCTGGAGCCGGCCCAGGGCCAAAAACATTCAGTACTTC
.	TRBV6-2/TRBV6-3	.	TRBJ2-5	CASRNDRGTHHQETQYF	TGTGCCAGCAGAAACGACCGCGGGACACACCACCAAGAGACCCAGTACTTC
few	TRBV12-3/TRBV12-4	.	TRBJ2-7	CASASGSYEQYF	TGTGCCAGCGCCTCCGGCTCCTACGAGCAGTACTTC
few	TRBV15	.	TRBJ2-5	CATSSRRGATLQETQYF	TGTGCCACCAGCAGCCGGCGGGGCGCTACCCTTCAAGAGACCCAGTACTTC
.	TRBV15	TRBD1	TRBJ1-2	CATSGTGFYGYTF	TGTGCCACCAGCGGGACAGGGTTCTATGGCTACACCTTC
.	TRBV11-2	.	TRBJ2-3	CASSPVWGTDTQYF	TGTGCCAGCAGCCCCGTTTGGGGAACAGATACGCAGTATTTT
many	TRBV6-5	TRBD2	TRBJ2-7	CASSYGFSGRSYEQYF	TGTGCCAGCAGTTACGGGTTTAGCGGGAGGTCCTACGAGCAGTACTTC
few	TRBV12-5	.	TRBJ1-5	CASGPTQPQHF	TGTGCTAGTGGTCCCACCCAGCCCCAGCATTTT
few	TRBV14	.	TRBJ2-5	CASSQTGGGTQYF	TGTGCCAGCAGCCAAACAGGAGGGGGGACCCAGTACTTC
many	TRBV12-5	.	TRBJ2-3	CASGLPDTDTQYF	TGTGCTAGTGGTCTCCCTGACACAGATACGCAGTATTTT
few	TRBV7-9	TRBD2	TRBJ2-3	CASSPSGGAGDTQYF	TGTGCCAGCAGCCCTAGCGGGGGGGCCGGAGATACGCAGTATTTT
.	TRBV29-1	.	TRBJ2-7	CSVVSAGLEQYF	TGCAGCGTTGTGTCTGCGGGTCTCGAGCAGTACTTC
.	TRBV7-2	.	TRBJ2-3	CASSSNGNTDTQYF	TGTGCCAGCAGCTCCAACGGGAACACAGATACGCAGTATTTT
few	TRBV30	.	TRBJ1-1	CAWSVGQHTEAFF	TGTGCCTGGAGTGTCGGGCAGCACACTGAAGCTTTCTTT
.	TRBV7-2	.	TRBJ1-5	CASSSFGVSRDQPQHF	TGTGCCAGCAGCTCCTTCGGGGTAAGCAGGGATCAGCCCCAGCATTTT
.	TRBV4-1	.	TRBJ1-5	CASSQDHDQPQHF	TGCGCCAGCAGCCAAGACCACGATCAGCCCCAGCATTTT
.	TRBV2	TRBD2	TRBJ2-7	CASIREGYEQYF	TGTGCCAGCATTCGGGAGGGGTACGAGCAGTACTTC
.	TRBV29-1	.	TRBJ2-2	CSVGTDNTGELFF	TGCAGCGTTGGGACAGACAACACCGGGGAGCTGTTTTTT
.	TRBV3-1	.	TRBJ2-1	CASSQADLGRRGVLDEQFF	TGTGCCAGCAGCCAAGCAGATTTAGGTCGGAGGGGGGTTTTGGATGAGCAGTTCTTC
.	TRBV4-1	.	TRBJ2-1	CASSQDGGRNEQFF	TGCGCCAGCAGCCAAGACGGGGGGCGGAATGAGCAGTTCTTC
.	TRBV5-4	.	TRBJ2-2	CASSSRTGGGTGELFF	TGTGCCAGCAGCTCCCGAACGGGGGGCGGGACCGGGGAGCTGTTTTTT
few	TRBV5-5	.	TRBJ1-3	CASDRLGNTIYF	TGTGCCAGCGACAGGCTTGGAAACACCATATATTTT
few	TRBV29-1	.	TRBJ2-3	CSVALHTDTQYF	TGCAGCGTTGCTTTGCACACAGATACGCAGTATTTT
many	TRBV29-1	TRBD1	TRBJ2-3	CSEGQEPTDTQYF	TGCAGCGAAGGACAGGAGCCCACAGATACGCAGTATTTT
.	TRBV9	TRBD1	TRBJ2-5	CASSVGTGGEETQYF	TGTGCCAGCAGCGTAGGGACAGGGGGCGAAGAGACCCAGTACTTC
few	TRBV12-3/TRBV12-4	.	TRBJ2-2	CASSYLPRNTGELFF	TGTGCCAGCAGTTATCTCCCACGTAACACCGGGGAGCTGTTTTTT
few	TRBV14	TRBD2	TRBJ2-1	CASSQLAGGYNEQFF	TGTGCCAGCAGCCAGCTAGCGGGAGGATACAATGAGCAGTTCTTC
few	TRBV29-1	.	TRBJ2-1	CSVNRDLENEQFF	TGCAGCGTCAACCGGGACTTAGAGAATGAGCAGTTCTTC
few	TRBV19	.	TRBJ2-1	CASRTDGARLEQFF	TGTGCCAGTAGGACCGACGGTGCCCGTCTTGAGCAGTTCTTC
.	TRBV5-5	.	TRBJ2-5	CASSFGLRGNQETQYF	TGTGCCAGCAGCTTCGGTTTAAGGGGGAACCAAGAGACCCAGTACTTC
.	TRBV24-1	TRBD1	TRBJ2-7	CATSDLGQGSYEQYF	TGTGCCACCAGTGATTTGGGACAGGGGTCATACGAGCAGTACTTC
few	TRBV2	TRBD2	TRBJ2-7	CASSEGGRADEQYF	TGTGCCAGCAGTGAAGGTGGGAGGGCCGACGAGCAGTACTTC
many	TRBV12-3/TRBV12-4	.	TRBJ1-2	CASSFRPDYGYTF	TGTGCCAGCAGTTTTAGGCCGGACTATGGCTACACCTTC
many	TRBV7-2	TRBD2	TRBJ2-7	CASSLGPSGSSEQYF	TGTGCCAGCAGCTTAGGGCCTAGCGGGAGTAGCGAGCAGTACTTC
few	TRBV7-9	TRBD2	TRBJ2-3	CASSSGTSGRQYF	TGTGCCAGCAGCTCCGGGACTAGCGGGCGTCAGTATTTT
.	TRBV2	.	TRBJ2-4	CASSEAVGIPDKNIQYF	TGTGCCAGCAGTGAAGCGGTTGGGATACCCGACAAAAACATTCAGTACTTC